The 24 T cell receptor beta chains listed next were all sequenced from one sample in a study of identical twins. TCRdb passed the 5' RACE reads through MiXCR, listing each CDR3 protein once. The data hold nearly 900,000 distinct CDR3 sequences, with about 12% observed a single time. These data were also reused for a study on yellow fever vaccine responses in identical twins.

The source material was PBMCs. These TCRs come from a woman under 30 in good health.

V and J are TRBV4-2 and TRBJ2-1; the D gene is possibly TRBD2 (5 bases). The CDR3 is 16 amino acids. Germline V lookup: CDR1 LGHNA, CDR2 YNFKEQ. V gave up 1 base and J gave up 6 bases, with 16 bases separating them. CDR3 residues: CASSQVGSSGGNEQFF. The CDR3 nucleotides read TGTGCCAGCAGCCAAGTGGGGAGTTCAGGTGGCAATGAGCAGTTCTTC.

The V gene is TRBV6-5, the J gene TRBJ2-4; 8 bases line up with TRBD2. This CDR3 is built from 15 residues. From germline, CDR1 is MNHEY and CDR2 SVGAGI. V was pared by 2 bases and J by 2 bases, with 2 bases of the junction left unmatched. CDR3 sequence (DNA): TGTGCCAGCAGTTACCGGGGGGGAACCAAAAACATTCAGTACTTC. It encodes CASSYRGGTKNIQYF.

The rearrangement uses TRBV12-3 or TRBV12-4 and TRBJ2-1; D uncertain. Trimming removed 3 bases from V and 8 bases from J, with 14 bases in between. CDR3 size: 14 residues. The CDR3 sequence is CASSFRVPRHEQFF. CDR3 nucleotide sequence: TGTGCCAGCAGTTTTAGAGTACCTAGGCATGAGCAGTTCTTC.

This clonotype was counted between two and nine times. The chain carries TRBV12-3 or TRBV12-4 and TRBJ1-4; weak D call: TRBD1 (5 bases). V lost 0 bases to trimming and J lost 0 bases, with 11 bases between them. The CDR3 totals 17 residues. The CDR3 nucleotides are TGTGCCAGCAGTTTAGCAGTGGGGGAGGCAACTAATGAAAAACTGTTTTTT. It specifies CASSLAVGEATNEKLFF.

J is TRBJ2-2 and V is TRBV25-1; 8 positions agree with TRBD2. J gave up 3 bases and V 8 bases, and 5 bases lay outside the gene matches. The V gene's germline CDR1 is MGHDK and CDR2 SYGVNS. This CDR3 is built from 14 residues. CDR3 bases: TGTGCCAGCTCGGGACTAGGGGACACCGGGGAGCTGTTTTTT. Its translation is CASSGLGDTGELFF.

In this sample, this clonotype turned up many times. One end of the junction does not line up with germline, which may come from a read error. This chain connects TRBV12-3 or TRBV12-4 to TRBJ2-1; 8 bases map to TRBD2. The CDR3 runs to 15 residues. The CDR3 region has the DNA TGCGCCAGCAGCTTCGGACTAGCCTCCTACAATGAGCAGTTCTTC. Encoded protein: CASSFGLASYNEQFF.

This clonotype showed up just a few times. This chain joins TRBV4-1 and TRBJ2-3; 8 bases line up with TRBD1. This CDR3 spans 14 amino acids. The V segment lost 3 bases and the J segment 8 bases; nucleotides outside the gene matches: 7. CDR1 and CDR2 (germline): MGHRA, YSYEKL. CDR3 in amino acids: CASSQGQASGTQYF. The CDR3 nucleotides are TGCGCCAGCAGCCAGGGACAGGCGTCAGGTACGCAGTATTTT.

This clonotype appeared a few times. CDR3 coding DNA: TGTGCCAGCAGCTCCAGGGAGAGGAAAGAGACCCAGTACTTC. Translation: CASSSRERKETQYF. The rearrangement joins TRBV7-9 to TRBJ2-5, with D possibly being TRBD1 or TRBD2 (5 bases each). The CDR3 runs 14 residues. Germline lookup yields CDR1 SEHNR and CDR2 FQNEAQ (reference sequence). With 4 bases removed from V and 3 bases from J, the gap between germline ends came to 12 bases.

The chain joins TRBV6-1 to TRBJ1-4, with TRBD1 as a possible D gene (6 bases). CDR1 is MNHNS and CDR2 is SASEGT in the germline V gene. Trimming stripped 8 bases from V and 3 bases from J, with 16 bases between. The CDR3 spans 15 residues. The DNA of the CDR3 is TGTGCCAGCGGTGCCCTGGGACAAGCTAATGAAAAACTGTTTTTT. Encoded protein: CASGALGQANEKLFF.

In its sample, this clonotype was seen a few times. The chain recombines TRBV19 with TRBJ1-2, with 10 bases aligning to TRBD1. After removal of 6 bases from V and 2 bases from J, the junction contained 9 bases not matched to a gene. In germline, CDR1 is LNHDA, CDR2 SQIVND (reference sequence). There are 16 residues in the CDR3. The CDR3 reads CASSETGTGVNYGYTF. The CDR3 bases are TGTGCCAGTAGCGAGACTGGGACAGGGGTCAACTATGGCTACACCTTC.

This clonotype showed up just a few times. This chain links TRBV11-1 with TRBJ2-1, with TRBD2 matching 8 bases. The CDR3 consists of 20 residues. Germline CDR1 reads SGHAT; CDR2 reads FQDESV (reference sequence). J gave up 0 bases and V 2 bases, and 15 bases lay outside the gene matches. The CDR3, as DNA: TGTGCCAGCAGCTTAAGCTTTGGCGGGAGGTTCGTCAGCTCCTACAATGAGCAGTTCTTC. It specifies CASSLSFGGRFVSSYNEQFF. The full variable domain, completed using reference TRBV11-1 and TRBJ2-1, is EAEVAQSPRYKITEKSQAVAFWCDPISGHATLYWYRQILGQGPELLVQFQDESVVDDSQLPKDRFSAERLKGVDSTLKIQPAELGDSAMYLCASSLSFGGRFVSSYNEQFFGPGTRLTVL.

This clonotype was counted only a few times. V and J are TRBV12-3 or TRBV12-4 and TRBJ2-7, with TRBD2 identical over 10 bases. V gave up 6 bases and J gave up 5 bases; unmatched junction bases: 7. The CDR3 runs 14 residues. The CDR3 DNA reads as TGTGCCAGCAGACTAGCGGGAACGGGGCACGAGCAGTACTTC. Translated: CASRLAGTGHEQYF.

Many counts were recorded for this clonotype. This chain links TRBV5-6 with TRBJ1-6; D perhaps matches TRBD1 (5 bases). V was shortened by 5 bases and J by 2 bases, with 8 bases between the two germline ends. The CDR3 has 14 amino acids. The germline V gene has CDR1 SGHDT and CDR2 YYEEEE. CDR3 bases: TGTGCCAGCAGACCAGGGACCTATAATTCACCCCTCCACTTT. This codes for CASRPGTYNSPLHF.

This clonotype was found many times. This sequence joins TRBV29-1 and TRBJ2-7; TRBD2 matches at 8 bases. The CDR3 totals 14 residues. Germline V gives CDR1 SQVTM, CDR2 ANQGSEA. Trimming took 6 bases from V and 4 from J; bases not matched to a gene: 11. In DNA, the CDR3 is TGCAGCGTCCTCCGGGGGGGGCCGGGTTACGAGCAGTACTTC. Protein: CSVLRGGPGYEQYF.

The CDR3 nucleotides are TGCAGCGTTGAGAGTACTCAGGGGGGGCGCGAGCAGTACTTC. Encoded protein: CSVESTQGGREQYF. This rearrangement joins TRBV29-1 to TRBJ2-7; D may correspond to TRBD1 or TRBD2 (7 bases each). Trimming removed 3 bases from V and 6 bases from J, with 18 bases in between. Germline assignment: CDR1 SQVTM and CDR2 ANQGSEA. The CDR3 has 14 amino acids.

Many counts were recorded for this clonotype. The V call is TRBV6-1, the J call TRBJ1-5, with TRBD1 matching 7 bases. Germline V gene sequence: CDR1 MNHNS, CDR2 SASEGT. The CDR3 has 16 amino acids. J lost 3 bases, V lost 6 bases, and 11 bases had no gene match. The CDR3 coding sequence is TGTGCCAGCAGGAGGGGACAGCCCCTACTCAATCAGCCCCAGCATTTT. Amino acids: CASRRGQPLLNQPQHF.

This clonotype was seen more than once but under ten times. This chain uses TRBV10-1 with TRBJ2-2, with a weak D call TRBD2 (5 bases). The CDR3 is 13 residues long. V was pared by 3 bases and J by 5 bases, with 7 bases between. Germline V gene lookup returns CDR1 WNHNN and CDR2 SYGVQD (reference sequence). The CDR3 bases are TGCGCCAGCAGTGACAGGACTACCGGGGAGCTGTTTTTT. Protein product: CASSDRTTGELFF.

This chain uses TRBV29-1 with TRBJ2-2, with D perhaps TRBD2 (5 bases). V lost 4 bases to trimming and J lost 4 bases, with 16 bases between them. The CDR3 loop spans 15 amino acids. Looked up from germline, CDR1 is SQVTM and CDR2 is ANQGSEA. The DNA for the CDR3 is TGCAGCGTTGGACCCTCCGGGGAGCTCACCGGGGAGCTGTTTTTT. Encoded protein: CSVGPSGELTGELFF.

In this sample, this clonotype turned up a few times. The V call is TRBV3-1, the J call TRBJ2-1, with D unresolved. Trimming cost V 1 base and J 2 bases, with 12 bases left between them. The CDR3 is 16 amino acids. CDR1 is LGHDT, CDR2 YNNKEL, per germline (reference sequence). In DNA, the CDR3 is TGTGCCAGCAGCCAAGGTCGGGCCGAGGCCTACAATGAGCAGTTCTTC. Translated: CASSQGRAEAYNEQFF.

This CDR3 is CASSQSGQGPGYTF. CDR3 coding DNA: TGCGCCAGCAGTCAATCGGGACAGGGTCCTGGCTACACCTTC. The gene calls are TRBV23-1 and TRBJ1-2; 9 positions match TRBD1. TRBV23-1 qualifies as an ORF whose function is uncertain. Trimming at V came to 0 bases and at J to 7 bases, leaving 3 bases not matched to a gene. This CDR3 contains 14 residues.

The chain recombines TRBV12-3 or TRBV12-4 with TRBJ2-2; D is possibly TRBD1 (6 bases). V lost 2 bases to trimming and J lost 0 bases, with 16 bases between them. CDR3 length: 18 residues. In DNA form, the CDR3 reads TGTGCCAGCAGTTTAAGTGGTGCGACAGGTCCGAACACCGGGGAGCTGTTTTTT. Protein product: CASSLSGATGPNTGELFF.

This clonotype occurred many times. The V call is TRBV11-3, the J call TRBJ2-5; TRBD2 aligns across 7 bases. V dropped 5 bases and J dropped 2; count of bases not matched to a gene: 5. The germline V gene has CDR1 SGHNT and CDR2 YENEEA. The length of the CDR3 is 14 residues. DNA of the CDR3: TGTGCCAGCAGCCCGGGGGGTGCACAAGAGACCCAGTACTTC. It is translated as CASSPGGAQETQYF.

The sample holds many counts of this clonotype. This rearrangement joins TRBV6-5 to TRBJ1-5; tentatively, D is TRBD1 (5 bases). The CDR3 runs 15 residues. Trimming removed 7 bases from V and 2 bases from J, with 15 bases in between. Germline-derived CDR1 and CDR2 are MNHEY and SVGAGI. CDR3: CASNLGGMGNQPQHF. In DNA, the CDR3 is TGTGCCAGCAATTTGGGGGGTATGGGCAATCAGCCCCAGCATTTT.

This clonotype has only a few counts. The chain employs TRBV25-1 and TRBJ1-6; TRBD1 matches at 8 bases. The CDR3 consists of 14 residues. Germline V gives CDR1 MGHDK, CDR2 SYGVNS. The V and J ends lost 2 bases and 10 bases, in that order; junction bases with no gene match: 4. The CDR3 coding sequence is TGTGCCAGCAGTGAACAACAGGGGGTCTCACCCCTCCACTTT. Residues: CASSEQQGVSPLHF.